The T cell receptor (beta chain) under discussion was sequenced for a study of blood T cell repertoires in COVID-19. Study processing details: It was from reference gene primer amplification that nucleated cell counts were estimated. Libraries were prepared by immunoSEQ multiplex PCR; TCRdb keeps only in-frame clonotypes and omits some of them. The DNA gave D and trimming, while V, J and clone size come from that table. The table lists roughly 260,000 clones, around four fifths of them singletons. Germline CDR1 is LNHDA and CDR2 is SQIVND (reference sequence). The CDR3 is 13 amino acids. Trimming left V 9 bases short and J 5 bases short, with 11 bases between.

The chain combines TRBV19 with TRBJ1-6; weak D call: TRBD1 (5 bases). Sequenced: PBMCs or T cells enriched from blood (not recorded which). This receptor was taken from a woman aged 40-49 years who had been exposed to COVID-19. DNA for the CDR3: TGTGCCAGGGGGGGGAAGAATAATTCACCCCTCCACTTT. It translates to CARGGKNNSPLHF.